This TCR beta chain comes out of a study of cytomegalovirus exposure and HLA in healthy donors. General observations from the study: In vitro work confirmed that a few CMV-associated chains recognize CMV antigens. Rare TCR sequences predominated, though certain public TCRs were found in many donors. It was reported that the classifier diagnosed cytomegalovirus status with high specificity and sensitivity in both the original and validation cohorts.

As concerns this clone: Its matching antigen is unknown.

Donors were drawn from the approximately 110-subject validation cohort, separate from the roughly 610-subject first cohort. The V gene end was trimmed by 5 bases and the J gene end by 6 bases; junction bases not matched to a gene: 8. CDR3 length: 15 amino acids. Germline V lookup: CDR1 SGHTA, CDR2 FQGNSA. Method: immunoSEQ multiplex PCR; TCRdb's copy keeps in-frame clones and lacks some. The sample has approximately 280,000 clones, 65% to 90% seen once; the top ten hold roughly 0.99%. V and J are TRBV7-2 and TRBJ1-2; TRBD1 matches at 11 bases. The clonotype originates from a young woman in good health and CMV-seronegative. The specimen was PBMCs. For the CDR3, the DNA is TGTGCCAGCAGCCAGGGACAGGGGGGAATCGATGGCTACACCTTC. It translates to CASSQGQGGIDGYTF. Filled out from reference TRBV7-2 and TRBJ1-2, the complete variable domain reads GAGVSQSPSNKVTEKGKDVELRCDPISGHTALYWYRQSLGQGLEFLIYFQGNSAPDKSGLPSDRFSAERTGGSVSTLTIQRTQQEDSAVYLCASSQGQGGIDGYTFGSGTRLTVV.